The T cell receptor (beta chain) described here comes from a study of cytomegalovirus exposure and HLA in healthy donors. With 60 Vbeta and 13 Jbeta primers, the PCR was carried out. Only in-frame clones appear in the TCRdb table, and some are missing; sequencing was by immunoSEQ multiplex PCR. The listing records 150,000 to 200,000 clones. This CDR3 region has 14 residues. Between the trimmed V and J ends, which lost 1 base and 0 bases, there was a span of 6 bases. Germline CDR1 reads LNHDA; CDR2 reads SQIVND (reference sequence). About this clone itself: Its specificity is unknown.

Study results and limitations: Earlier results showed most TCR beta V segments being productive about 87% or about 30% of the time.

V usage is TRBV19 and J usage is TRBJ2-5; D is uncertain. Sequencing input: PBMCs. This TCR derives from a man aged 30-40 years in good health and CMV-seronegative. CDR3 in DNA: TGTGCCAGTAGTATAGTCCCGGACCAAGAGACCCAGTACTTC. Translated, it gives CASSIVPDQETQYF. Full variable domain (remainder filled in from reference TRBV19 and TRBJ2-5): DGGITQSPKYLFRKEGQNVTLSCEQNLNHDAMYWYRQDPGQGLRLIYYSQIVNDFQKGDIAEGYSVSREKKESFPLTVTSAQKNPTAFYLCASSIVPDQETQYFGPGTRLLVL.